The source of this TCR beta chain is a study of blood T cells in healthy people across ages. General observations from the study: A roughly linear fall in TCR beta diversity per million T cells was seen with increasing age.

A second PCR, run for roughly 7 to 12 cycles, used a sample-barcoded 5' primer plus a J-beta primer mix. TCRdb re-analysed the 5' RACE reads in MiXCR, keeping a single row per CDR3 protein. The sample has roughly 860,000 distinct CDR3 sequences; approximately 59% are singletons. Investigators took around 10 milliliters of peripheral blood from every donor. Only a few counts were recorded for this clonotype. No antigen is known for it. Source material: blood. The source of this sequence is a man in his thirties or forties in good health.

CDR3 bases: TGTGCCAGCAGCGCGTTCCTCGGCACAGATACGCAGTATTTT. Protein product: CASSAFLGTDTQYF. V usage is TRBV11-2 and J usage is TRBJ2-3; D not resolved. The germline CDR1 and CDR2 sequences are SGHAT and FQNNGV. The CDR3 runs 14 residues. The V end lost 5 bases, the J end lost 1 base, and 10 bases lay between the germline ends.